One and the same sample provided the 8 T cell receptor beta chains below, sequenced in a study of T cell repertoires in cytomegalovirus infection. Each CDR3 protein gets one entry after TCRdb re-called the reads with MiXCR. The repertoire consists of approximately 250,000 distinct CDR3 sequences, with roughly 10% occurring once and the leading ten covering about 15%. Sequencing was carried out using PBMCs. The receptors stem from a human donor in good health (CMV status not recorded). Some clones in this sample may be carry-over from other donors' samples.

This rearrangement joins TRBV7-2 to TRBJ1-2, with TRBD1 identical over 9 bases. Germline values: CDR1 SGHTA, CDR2 FQGNSA. This CDR3 has 15 residues. Trimming took 5 bases from V and 8 from J; bases not matched to a gene: 12. Here the CDR3 reads CASSQYPGQGQGYTF. The CDR3 DNA follows: TGTGCCAGCAGCCAGTACCCGGGACAGGGTCAAGGCTACACCTTC.

The chain combines TRBV6-8 with TRBJ1-5; TRBD1 is a possible D gene (6 bases). The CDR3 length is 16 residues. Deletions cut 5 bases from V and 2 bases from J, with 16 bases between. Per germline, CDR1 MNHGY and CDR2 SAAAGT. The CDR3 region is CASSPGVEYGNQPQHF. The CDR3 DNA sequence: TGTGCCAGCAGTCCAGGGGTAGAATATGGCAATCAGCCCCAGCATTTT.

This chain uses TRBV20-1 with TRBJ1-6, with 9 bases lining up with TRBD1. This CDR3 comprises 15 residues. The V gene's germline CDR1 is DFQATT and CDR2 SNEGSKA (reference sequence). V lost 5 bases and J lost 6; bases outside the gene matches: 8. As DNA, the CDR3 is TGCAGTGCTCGTCCCGGGACAGGGACTAATTCACCCCTCCACTTT. Its translation: CSARPGTGTNSPLHF.

The chain links TRBV7-2 to TRBJ2-5; tentatively, D is TRBD1 or TRBD2 (7 bases each). CDR3 length: 14 amino acids. Germline CDR1 is SGHTA and CDR2 is FQGNSA. Trimming stripped 7 bases from V and 5 bases from J, with 17 bases between. The CDR3 DNA reads as TGTGCCAGCAAGAGCGGCAGGGGGGGGGAGACCCAGTACTTC. Translated, it gives CASKSGRGGETQYF. The variable domain in full, completed from reference TRBV7-2 and TRBJ2-5, reads GAGVSQSPSNKVTEKGKDVELRCDPISGHTALYWYRQSLGQGLEFLIYFQGNSAPDKSGLPSDRFSAERTGGSVSTLTIQRTQQEDSAVYLCASKSGRGGETQYFGPGTRLLVL.

This chain links TRBV7-2 with TRBJ2-7, with a weak D call TRBD1 (7 bases). Germline V lookup: CDR1 SGHTA, CDR2 FQGNSA. The CDR3 is made up of 15 amino acids. V was clipped by 5 bases and J by 3 bases, with 17 bases between them. This CDR3 reads CASSDVGQGGYEQYF. The CDR3 DNA reads TGTGCCAGCAGCGACGTGGGGCAGGGGGGCTACGAGCAGTACTTC.

Ten or more counts support this clonotype. This chain links TRBV7-2 with TRBJ1-5; the D is unclear. CDR1 is SGHTA, CDR2 FQGNSA, per germline. V was cut by 4 bases and J by 7 bases, with 17 bases left in between. The CDR3 totals 15 residues. The CDR3 DNA follows: TGTGCCAGCAGCTCTCAATCGGGAGAGTGGCAGCCCCAGCATTTT. Amino acids: CASSSQSGEWQPQHF.

This clonotype appeared a few times. The chain couples TRBV5-6 to TRBJ2-3; 10 bases agree with TRBD2. CDR3 length equals 19 residues. Germline CDR1 is SGHDT and CDR2 is YYEEEE. V dropped 4 bases and J dropped 3; count of bases not matched to a gene: 17. The CDR3 region is CASSPRRAGGNRNTDTQYF. The CDR3 DNA is TGTGCCAGCAGCCCTCGGAGAGCGGGGGGGAATAGAAATACAGATACGCAGTATTTT.

This clonotype was counted ten times or more. The CDR3: CASSPGTSGNNEQFF. CDR3 sequence (DNA): TGTGCCAGCAGCCCCGGGACTAGCGGAAACAATGAGCAGTTCTTC. The V call is TRBV11-2, the J call TRBJ2-1; 11 positions match TRBD2. V was pared by 5 bases and J by 5 bases, with 5 bases of the junction left unmatched. Germline CDR1 and CDR2: SGHAT and FQNNGV. This CDR3 is built from 15 residues.